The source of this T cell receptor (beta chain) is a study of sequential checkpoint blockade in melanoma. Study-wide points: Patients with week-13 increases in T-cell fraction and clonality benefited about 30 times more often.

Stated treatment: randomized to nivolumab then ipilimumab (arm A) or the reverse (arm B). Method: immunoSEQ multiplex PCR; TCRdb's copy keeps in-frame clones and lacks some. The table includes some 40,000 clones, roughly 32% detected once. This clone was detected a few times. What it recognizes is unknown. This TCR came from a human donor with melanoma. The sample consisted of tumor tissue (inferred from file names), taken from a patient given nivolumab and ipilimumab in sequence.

In DNA, the CDR3 is TGTGCCAGCAGCTTGCGAGGGGGGCGCCCCGAGCAGTACTTC. It is translated as CASSLRGGRPEQYF. The chain has TRBV11-3 and TRBJ2-7; D possibly uses TRBD1 or TRBD2 (6 bases each). V was trimmed by 3 bases and J by 6 bases, leaving 15 bases between them. The CDR3 runs 14 residues. Germline V CDR1 and CDR2: SGHNT, YENEEA. The full variable domain, in which reference TRBV11-3 and TRBJ2-7 provide the parts outside the CDR3, is EAGVVQSPRYKIIEKKQPVAFWCNPISGHNTLYWYLQNLGQGPELLIRYENEEAVDDSQLPKDRFSAERLKGVDSTLKIQPAELGDSAVYLCASSLRGGRPEQYFGPGTRLTVT.